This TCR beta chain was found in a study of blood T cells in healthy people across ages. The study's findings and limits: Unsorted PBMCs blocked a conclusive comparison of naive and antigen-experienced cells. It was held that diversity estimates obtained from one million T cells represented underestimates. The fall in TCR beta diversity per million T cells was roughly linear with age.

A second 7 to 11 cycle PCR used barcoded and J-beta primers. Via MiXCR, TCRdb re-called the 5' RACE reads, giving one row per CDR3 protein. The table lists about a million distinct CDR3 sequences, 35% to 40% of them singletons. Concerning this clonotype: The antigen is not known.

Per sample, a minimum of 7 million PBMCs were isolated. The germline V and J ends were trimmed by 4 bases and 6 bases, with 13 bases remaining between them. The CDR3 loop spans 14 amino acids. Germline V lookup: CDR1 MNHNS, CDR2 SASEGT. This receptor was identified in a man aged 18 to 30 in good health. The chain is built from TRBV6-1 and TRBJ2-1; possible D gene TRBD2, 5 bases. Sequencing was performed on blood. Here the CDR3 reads CASSVSGWLNEQFF. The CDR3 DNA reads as TGTGCCAGCAGTGTATCGGGGTGGCTCAATGAGCAGTTCTTC.